The 8 T cell receptor beta chains given below trace back to one sample, sequenced in a study of CD8+CD57+ T cells in acquired aplastic anemia. TCR beta VDJ and CDR3 profiles were obtained from a genomic DNA template. From the reads, TCRdb called clonotypes with MiXCR, one entry per CDR3 protein. The repertoire holds 200,000 to 250,000 distinct CDR3 sequences, with about 44% as singletons. Previously, flow cytometry had revealed CD8+CD57+ cell expansion in the patients chosen for sequencing. The sequenced sample was sorted CD4+, CD8+, or CD8+CD57+ T cells (not recorded which) from PBMCs. The receptors come from a human donor with aplastic anemia.

This clonotype was observed a few times. Given the absence of the conserved phenylalanine or tryptophan at the CDR3 end, a read error is likely. It is unclear where the CDR3 begins or ends on the DNA, so no DNA is shown, and the CDR3 is as TCRdb lists it. CDR3 protein: CASSQPMS. The chain uses TRBV4-3 and TRBJ2-7; the table names TRBD1, a call not compared with the DNA. In germline, CDR1 is LGHNA, CDR2 YSLEER. The CDR3 has 8 residues if both end residues are counted.

This clonotype has only one observation. The chain recombines TRBV6-6 with TRBJ1-6, with 8 bases fitting TRBD1. The CDR3 covers 15 residues. In germline, CDR1 is MNHNY, CDR2 SVGAGI (reference sequence). The J segment lost 13 bases and the V segment lost 3 bases, leaving 11 bases of the junction unmatched. CDR3 protein: CASSYSRTGIGPLHF. As DNA, the CDR3 is TGTGCCAGCAGTTATTCCCGGACAGGGATTGGCCCCCTCCACTTT.

This chain uses TRBV29-1 with TRBJ1-2, with 11 nucleotides matching TRBD1. The trim removed 5 bases at V and 7 bases at J, leaving 3 bases unmatched. From germline, CDR1 is SQVTM and CDR2 ANQGSEA. The CDR3 is 12 amino acids. This CDR3 is CSVRDRGVGYTF. DNA for the CDR3: TGCAGCGTTCGGGACAGGGGGGTTGGCTACACCTTC.

The chain combines TRBV10-3 with TRBJ1-2; D is ambiguous. Germline lookup yields CDR1 ENHRY and CDR2 SYGVKD. The CDR3 runs 12 residues. The V gene lost 3 bases and the J gene lost 8 bases, with 10 bases spanning the gap. CDR3 DNA sequence: TGTGCCATCAGTGAAGCAACTGGGGGCTACACCTTC. It yields the protein CAISEATGGYTF.

This clonotype was seen more than once but under ten times. This may arise from a read error, as a much more abundant clone is one base away. The chain couples TRBV7-2 to TRBJ1-3; 7 bases align to TRBD1. CDR3 length equals 16 residues. CDR1 is SGHTA and CDR2 is FQGNSA in the germline V gene. Losses at the gene ends were 0 bases for V and 3 bases for J; bases not matched to a gene: 5. CDR3 in amino acids: CASSLAPGGVGNTIYF. CDR3 nucleotides: TGTGCCAGCAGCTTAGCGCCAGGGGGAGTTGGAAACACCATATATTTT.

As DNA, the CDR3 is TGCGCCAGCAGTAGGGACAGCGCGAACACCGGGGAGCTGTTTTTT. The encoded protein is CASSRDSANTGELFF. V and J are TRBV10-1 and TRBJ2-2; 7 positions match TRBD1. J lost 0 bases, V lost 5 bases, and 3 bases had no gene match. This CDR3 is built from 15 residues. Per the germline V gene, CDR1 is WNHNN and CDR2 is SYGVQD (reference sequence).

This clonotype was seen at least ten times. The DNA for the CDR3 is TGTGCCAGTAGTATCGGCGGATATAGCAATCAGCCCCAGCATTTT. Its protein is CASSIGGYSNQPQHF. This chain joins TRBV19 and TRBJ1-5; D gene unclear. CDR1 LNHDA and CDR2 SQIVND come from the germline V gene (reference sequence). There are 15 residues in the CDR3. V was pared by 3 bases and J by 0 bases, with 9 bases between.

This clonotype was counted many times. The rearrangement links TRBV4-1 to TRBJ1-5; D might be TRBD1 (6 bases). This CDR3 is 16 amino acids long. Per the germline V gene, CDR1 is MGHRA and CDR2 is YSYEKL. V lost 0 bases, J lost 2 bases, and 11 bases lay in between. CDR3 sequence: CASSQDGGGGNQPQHF. The DNA of the CDR3 is TGCGCCAGCAGCCAAGATGGGGGCGGAGGCAATCAGCCCCAGCATTTT.